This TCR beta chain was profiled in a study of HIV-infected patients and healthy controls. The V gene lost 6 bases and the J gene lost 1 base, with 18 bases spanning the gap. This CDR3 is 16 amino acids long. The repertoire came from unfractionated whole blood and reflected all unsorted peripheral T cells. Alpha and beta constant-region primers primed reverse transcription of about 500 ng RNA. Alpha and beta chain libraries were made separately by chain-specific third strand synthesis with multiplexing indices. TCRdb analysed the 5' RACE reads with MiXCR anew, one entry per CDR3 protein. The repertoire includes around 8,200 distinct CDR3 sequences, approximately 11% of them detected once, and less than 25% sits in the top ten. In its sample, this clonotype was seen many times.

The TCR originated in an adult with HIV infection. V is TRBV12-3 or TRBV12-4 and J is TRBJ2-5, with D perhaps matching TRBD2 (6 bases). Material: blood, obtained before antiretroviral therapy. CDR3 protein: CASSLTYLATQETQYF. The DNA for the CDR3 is TGTGCCAGCAGCTTAACCTATCTAGCGACCCAAGAGACCCAGTACTTC.